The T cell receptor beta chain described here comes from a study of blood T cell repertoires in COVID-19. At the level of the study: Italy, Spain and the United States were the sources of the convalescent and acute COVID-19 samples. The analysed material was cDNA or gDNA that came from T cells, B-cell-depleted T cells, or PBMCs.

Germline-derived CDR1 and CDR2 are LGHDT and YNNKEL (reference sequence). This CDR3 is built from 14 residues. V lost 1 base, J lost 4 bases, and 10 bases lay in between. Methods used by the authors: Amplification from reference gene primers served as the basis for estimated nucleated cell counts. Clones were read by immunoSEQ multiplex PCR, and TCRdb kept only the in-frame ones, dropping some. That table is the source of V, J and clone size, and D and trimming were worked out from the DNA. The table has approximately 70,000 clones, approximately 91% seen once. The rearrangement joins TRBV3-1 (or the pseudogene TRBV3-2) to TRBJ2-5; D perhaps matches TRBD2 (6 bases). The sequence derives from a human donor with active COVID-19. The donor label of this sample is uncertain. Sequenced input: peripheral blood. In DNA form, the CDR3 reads TGTGCCAGCAGCCAAGTCCCGGAGGGAGAGACCCAGTACTTC. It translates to CASSQVPEGETQYF.